This entry is about one T cell receptor (beta chain). Profiled with immunoSEQ multiplex PCR; TCRdb holds only in-frame clones, not every one. This sample yields about 250,000 clones, of which approximately 84% are seen a single time; approximately 8% belongs to the top ten. These data belong to a study of blood T cell repertoires in COVID-19. The wider study: Acute and convalescent COVID-19 samples came from the United States, Italy and Spain.

Germline V lookup: CDR1 SGDLS, CDR2 YYNGEE. V lost 2 bases and J lost 9, with 9 bases in between. The CDR3 is 12 amino acids. J is TRBJ2-1 and V is TRBV9; D may be TRBD1 (6 bases). Sequencing was done on a sample of peripheral blood. The receptor's source is an elderly woman with acute or convalescent COVID-19. In DNA form, the CDR3 reads TGTGCCAGCAGCGTTAGAGGGGGTGAGCAGTTCTTC. Its translation: CASSVRGGEQFF.